This is a list of T cell receptor beta chains from one sample in a study of neoadjuvant anti-PD-1 for oral cavity cancer. TCRdb's table, derived via immunoSEQ multiplex PCR, lists solely in-frame clones and lacks some. Here the sample spans about 14,000 clones, about 69% being singletons. Specimen: PBMCs, collected before nivolumab (anti-PD-1) treatment. Receptors were obtained from a person aged 40 to 85 with oral cavity squamous cell carcinoma. The CDR3 runs from the conserved cysteine through the conserved F or W. A D gene is named only where the DNA matches it firmly. The size field is filled for only some rows; it gives once, few, many or a size class.

TRBV5-1	once	TRBJ2-2	TRBD2	TGCGCCAGCAGCTTGACGGCTAGCGGGAGGTCCGGGGAGCTGTTTTTT	CASSLTASGRSGELFF
TRBV5-1	-	TRBJ2-1	TRBD2	TGCGCCAGCAGCTTTGGTAGCGGGGTGGATGAGCAGTTCTTC	CASSFGSGVDEQFF
TRBV7-8	-	TRBJ1-3	TRBD1	TGTGCCAGCAGCACACCAGGACAGGGAAGAGGAAACACCATATATTTT	CASSTPGQGRGNTIYF
TRBV7-6	-	TRBJ2-5	-	TGTGCCAGCAGCTTAGGGCAGCAGGGGATTGGGGAGACCCAGTACTTC	CASSLGQQGIGETQYF
TRBV2	-	TRBJ2-7	-	TGTGCCAGCGATGAGGGGATCCTCTCCTACGAGCAGTACTTC	CASDEGILSYEQYF
TRBV19	-	TRBJ1-2	-	TGTGCCAGTATTGGTGGTGGGGAAGGGTACACCTTC	CASIGGGEGYTF
TRBV2	once	TRBJ2-4	TRBD2	TGTGCCAGCAGGGCCTGGGAGGGTAGCGCCAAAAACATTCAGTACTTC	CASRAWEGSAKNIQYF
TRBV30	-	TRBJ2-3	-	TGTGCCTGGAGTAGGGGGAGTACAGATACGCAGTATTTT	CAWSRGSTDTQYF
TRBV5-1	-	TRBJ2-5	-	TGCGCCAGCAGAGTGGGCCTTCCTCAGGAGACCCAGTACTTC	CASRVGLPQETQYF
TRBV6-6	-	TRBJ2-1	TRBD2	TGTGCCAGCAGCCCTCTAGCGGGAGGGCCCAACAATGAGCAGTTCTTC	CASSPLAGGPNNEQFF
TRBV7-9	few	TRBJ1-5	-	TGTGCCAGCAGCCCAGGCTTTTGGGGCAGCGGGGGTCAGCCCCAGCATTTT	CASSPGFWGSGGQPQHF
TRBV6-6	-	TRBJ1-1	TRBD1	TGTGCCAGCAGTTCACAGGGGGTCGCTGAAGCTTTCTTT	CASSSQGVAEAFF
TRBV7-9	-	TRBJ2-7	-	TGTGCCAGCAGCCCGAGGTCGGGCAGAACAACTTACGAGCAGTACTTC	CASSPRSGRTTYEQYF
TRBV28	-	TRBJ1-5	-	TGTGCCAGCAGTTTAGTGCGGTATAGCAATCAGCCCCAGCATTTT	CASSLVRYSNQPQHF
TRBV6-5	-	TRBJ2-1	TRBD1	TGTGCCAGCAGTTACCCGGGGACAGGGGGACTCAATGAGCAGTTCTTC	CASSYPGTGGLNEQFF
TRBV19	-	TRBJ1-1	-	TGTGCCAGTAGTATATTTGGCAGGGGCCATTTAACTGAAGCTTTCTTT	CASSIFGRGHLTEAFF
TRBV10-2	-	TRBJ1-1	TRBD1	TGCGCCAGCAGTGACGAGGGGGCGGGCACTGAAGCTTTCTTT	CASSDEGAGTEAFF
TRBV7-9	few	TRBJ1-5	-	TGTGCCAGCAGCTTAGCTAGCAATCAGCCCCAGCATTTT	CASSLASNQPQHF
TRBV5-5	few	TRBJ2-2	-	TGTGCCAGCAGCGCCTTCGGGGAGCTGTTTTTT	CASSAFGELFF
TRBV7-3	-	TRBJ2-3	TRBD1	TGTGCCAGCAGCTTAGTGGGGACAGGGGGTTCGGATACGCAGTATTTT	CASSLVGTGGSDTQYF
TRBV4-1	few	TRBJ2-7	-	TGCGCCAGCAGCCAAGATCGGAGGATTCCCCACGAGCAGTACTTC	CASSQDRRIPHEQYF
TRBV7-8	-	TRBJ2-2	-	TGTGCCAGCAGCTCAGTCCGGCACGTCACCGGGGAGCTGTTTTTT	CASSSVRHVTGELFF
TRBV13	-	TRBJ2-3	-	TGTGCCAGCAGCACTCTCGGGCAGGGACCAGATACGCAGTATTTT	CASSTLGQGPDTQYF
TRBV2	-	TRBJ1-2	-	TGTGCCAGCAGGGATGACGGTAACTATGGCTACACCTTC	CASRDDGNYGYTF
TRBV28	-	TRBJ1-2	TRBD1	TGTGCCAGCAGTTTTCCCGACAGGGACTATGGCTACACCTTC	CASSFPDRDYGYTF
TRBV5-5	-	TRBJ1-1	-	TGTGCCAGCAGACCCCCGGGGGGCACTGAAGCTTTCTTT	CASRPPGGTEAFF
TRBV2	-	TRBJ2-1	TRBD1	TGTGCCAGCAGTGAAAGACAGGGCTTCAATGAGCAGTTCTTC	CASSERQGFNEQFF
TRBV28	-	TRBJ2-5	TRBD2	TGTGCCAGCAGTTCTCCATTAGCGGGAGTGGAGACCCAGTACTTC	CASSSPLAGVETQYF
TRBV11-2	-	TRBJ2-2	TRBD2	TGTGCCAGCAGCCGACTAGCGGAAAACACCGGGGAGCTGTTTTTT	CASSRLAENTGELFF
TRBV9	-	TRBJ2-1	-	TGTGCCAGCAGCGTAGGTAGCGGTCGCTCCTACAATGAGCAGTTCTTC	CASSVGSGRSYNEQFF
TRBV6-6	-	TRBJ2-7	-	TGTGCCAGCAGTTCCCCTAGCACCTACGAGCAGTACTTC	CASSSPSTYEQYF
TRBV15	-	TRBJ1-1	-	TGTGCCACCAGTGAGGGTCTTACAGTTTACACTGAAGCTTTCTTT	CATSEGLTVYTEAFF
TRBV6-4	medium-sized	TRBJ2-2	-	TGTGCCAGCAGTGACAGGGACACCGGGGAGCTGTTTTTT	CASSDRDTGELFF
TRBV30	-	TRBJ2-7	-	TGTGCCTGGAGTGTAGGGGGGTACGAGCAGTACTTC	CAWSVGGYEQYF
TRBV5-6	-	TRBJ2-1	TRBD1	TGTGCCAGCAGCTGGGGGACAGGACCTTACAATGAGCAGTTCTTC	CASSWGTGPYNEQFF
TRBV27	-	TRBJ1-1	-	TGTGCCAGCAGCAAAGGGGTTTTTTCGAACACTGAAGCTTTCTTT	CASSKGVFSNTEAFF
TRBV7-8	-	TRBJ1-6	-	TGTGCCAGCAGCTTAGATCCCACCTATTCACCCCTCCACTTT	CASSLDPTYSPLHF
TRBV30	once	TRBJ2-5	-	TGTGCCTGGTGCCCGGCTAGTGGAGAGACCCAGTACTTC	CAWCPASGETQYF
TRBV4-2	-	TRBJ2-1	TRBD2	TGTGCCAGCAGCCAAGGGGCTAGCGGGGGGGGCAATGAGCAGTTCTTC	CASSQGASGGGNEQFF
TRBV30	-	TRBJ1-5	-	TGTGCCTGGAGTTCGGCTTCTAGCAATCAGCCCCAGCATTTT	CAWSSASSNQPQHF
TRBV4-1	-	TRBJ1-2	-	TGCGCCAGCAGCCAAGGGGACCTCTTAAACTATGGCTGCACCTTC	CASSQGDLLNYGCTF
TRBV7-8	-	TRBJ2-5	TRBD2	TGTGCCAGCAGCTTAACCGGGACTAGCATTGAGACCCAGTACTTC	CASSLTGTSIETQYF
TRBV6-1	few	TRBJ2-1	TRBD2	TGTGCCAGCAGTGTGTCTCTAGCGGGAGTTGGTTTTGAGCAGTTCTTC	CASSVSLAGVGFEQFF
TRBV4-1	few	TRBJ1-6	TRBD1	TGCGCCAGCAGCCACCGACCCTCGGGACAGAATAATTCACCCCTCCACTTT	CASSHRPSGQNNSPLHF
TRBV5-1	-	TRBJ2-7	-	TGCGCCAGCAGCTCAGGTCCGGGACCCTACGAGCAGTACTTC	CASSSGPGPYEQYF
TRBV7-6	once	TRBJ2-2	TRBD2	TGTGCCAGCAGCTTAGGGGGGACTAGCGGAATCACCGGGGAGCTGTTTTTT	CASSLGGTSGITGELFF
TRBV9	few	TRBJ1-6	-	TGTGCCAGCAGCGTACGAGGGGCGGAGAGTTCACCCCTCCACTTT	CASSVRGAESSPLHF
TRBV4-2	-	TRBJ1-3	-	TGTGCCAGCAGCCAAGTGACAGGAGCTGGAAACACCATATATTTT	CASSQVTGAGNTIYF
TRBV9	-	TRBJ1-2	-	TGTGCCAGCAGCGCTCAGGGGTATGGCTACACCTTC	CASSAQGYGYTF
TRBV11-1	-	TRBJ2-5	-	TGTGCCAGCAGCTTACGGGACGGGGAGCAAGAGACCCAGTACTTC	CASSLRDGEQETQYF
TRBV5-4	once	TRBJ2-7	-	TGTGCCAGCAGCCCCGCCGGCGGGGGCGTGAGAGGGGAGCAGTACTTC	CASSPAGGGVRGEQYF
TRBV7-9	-	TRBJ2-3	TRBD2	TGTGCCAGCAGCTTAGCGAGCGGGGGGGCATGGGATACGCAGTATTTT	CASSLASGGAWDTQYF
TRBV2	once	TRBJ2-5	TRBD2	TGTGCCAGCACCTGGACTAGCGGGAGGCTGGGGCAAGAGACCCAGTACTTC	CASTWTSGRLGQETQYF
TRBV18	few	TRBJ2-7	TRBD2	TGTGCCAGCTCACCACCCGGGACTAGCGAATACTACGAGCAGTACTTC	CASSPPGTSEYYEQYF
TRBV5-1	-	TRBJ1-3	-	TGCGCCAGCAGCTTAACAGGGAACTCTGGAAACACCATATATTTT	CASSLTGNSGNTIYF